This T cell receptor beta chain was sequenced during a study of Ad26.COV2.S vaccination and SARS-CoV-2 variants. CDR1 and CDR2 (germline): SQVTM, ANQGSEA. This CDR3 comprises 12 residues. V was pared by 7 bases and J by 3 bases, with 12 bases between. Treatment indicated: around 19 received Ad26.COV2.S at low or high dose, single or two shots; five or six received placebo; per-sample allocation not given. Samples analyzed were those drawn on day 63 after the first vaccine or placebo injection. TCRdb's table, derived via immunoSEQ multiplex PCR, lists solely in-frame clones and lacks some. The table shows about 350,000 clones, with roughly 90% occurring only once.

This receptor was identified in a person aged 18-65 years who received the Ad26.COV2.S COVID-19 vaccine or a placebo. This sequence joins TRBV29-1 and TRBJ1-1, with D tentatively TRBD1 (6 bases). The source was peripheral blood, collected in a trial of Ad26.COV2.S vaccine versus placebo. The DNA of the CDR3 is TGCAGCGGTACCAGGGGAGACACTGAAGCTTTCTTT. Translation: CSGTRGDTEAFF.